Presented here are 26 T cell receptor beta chains from one specimen sequenced in a study of glioma-infiltrating T cells after dendritic cell vaccination. Time point: after dendritic cell vaccination, including at tumor progression/relapse. Sequencing was performed with immunoSEQ multiplex PCR; in TCRdb, only in-frame clones are kept and a portion is missing. The sample consists of 90,000 or so clones, 75% to 90% of them appearing once. Sequenced material: blood, taken after dendritic cell vaccination. Receptors originate from a human donor with glioblastoma.

This clone was detected ten times or more. The rearrangement uses TRBV5-5 and TRBJ2-1, with 15 bases matching TRBD2. Germline V lookup: CDR1 SGHKS, CDR2 YYEKEE (reference sequence). Unmatched junction bases numbered 7, after V lost 4 bases and J lost 2 bases. CDR3 length equals 18 residues. The CDR3 sequence is CASSPGLAGGGTYNEQFF. In DNA, the CDR3 is TGTGCCAGCAGCCCGGGACTAGCGGGAGGTGGGACCTACAATGAGCAGTTCTTC. Supplemented by reference TRBV5-5 and TRBJ2-1, the full variable domain reads DAGVTQSPTHLIKTRGQQVTLRCSPISGHKSVSWYQQVLGQGPQFIFQYYEKEERGRGNFPDRFSARQFPNYSSELNVNALLLGDSALYLCASSPGLAGGGTYNEQFFGPGTRLTVL.

V and J are TRBV7-3 and TRBJ2-1; 8 nucleotides match TRBD1. J gave up 8 bases and V 2 bases, and 8 bases lay outside the gene matches. Germline assignment: CDR1 SGHTA and CDR2 FQGTGA. The CDR3 contains 15 residues. DNA for the CDR3: TGTGCCAGCAGCTTAGGACAGGGATTGTCGGATGAGCAGTTCTTC. It yields the protein CASSLGQGLSDEQFF.

This chain links TRBV18 with TRBJ2-7, with D possibly being TRBD1 (6 bases). Germline CDR1 is KGHSH and CDR2 is LQKENI. V lost 8 bases, J lost 2 bases, and 13 bases lay in between. The CDR3 consists of 13 residues. The CDR3 DNA reads TGTGCCAGCAATAGACAGGAAACCTACGAGCAGTACTTC. Protein sequence: CASNRQETYEQYF.

This chain uses TRBV18 with TRBJ1-2; 9 bases fit TRBD1. Germline V gene data show CDR1 as KGHSH and CDR2 as LQKENI. The CDR3 spans 15 residues. V was clipped by 2 bases and J by 6 bases; unmatched bases: 7. The CDR3 is CASSPNEQGADGYTF. The CDR3 coding sequence is TGTGCCAGCTCACCAAACGAACAGGGGGCCGATGGCTACACCTTC.

The chain combines TRBV29-1 with TRBJ2-7; D is perhaps TRBD1 (6 bases). Deletions cut 4 bases from V and 4 bases from J, with 11 bases between. The CDR3 spans 12 residues. Germline V gene data show CDR1 as SQVTM and CDR2 as ANQGSEA. The CDR3 DNA sequence: TGCAGCGTTGTAGGACAGACTTACGAGCAGTACTTC. This gives the protein CSVVGQTYEQYF.

The chain links TRBV5-4 to TRBJ1-5; D is possibly TRBD1 (6 bases). The V end was cut by 0 bases, the J end by 7 bases, with 14 bases between. The germline V gene has CDR1 SGHNT and CDR2 YYREEE (reference sequence). The CDR3 covers 15 residues. In DNA, the CDR3 is TGTGCCAGCAGCTTGGTAGGACAGTTAACCCAGCCCCAGCATTTT. As protein: CASSLVGQLTQPQHF. Based on the CDR3 plus reference TRBV5-4 and TRBJ1-5, the full variable domain is ETGVTQSPTHLIKTRGQQVTLRCSSQSGHNTVSWYQQALGQGPQFIFQYYREEENGRGNFPPRFSGLQFPNYSSELNVNALELDDSALYLCASSLVGQLTQPQHFGDGTRLSIL.

Details on this clone: A read error may produce the germline difference seen at one junction end. This chain joins TRBV6-1 and TRBJ1-3; tentatively, D is TRBD1 (6 bases). The CDR3 length is 16 residues. Germline-derived CDR1 and CDR2 are MNHNS and SASEGT. CDR3 in DNA: TGTGCCGGCAGTGCGGTGACGACAGGAGCTGGAAACACCATATATTTT. Translating gives CAGSAVTTGAGNTIYF.

V is TRBV19 and J is TRBJ2-1; tentatively, D is TRBD1 (6 bases). This CDR3 is built from 14 residues. Deletions cut 7 bases from V and 6 bases from J, with 16 bases between. Germline CDR1 reads LNHDA; CDR2 reads SQIVND (reference sequence). In DNA form, the CDR3 reads TGTGCCAGTAAAGCGAACAGGGCGTCCAATGAGCAGTTCTTC. It specifies CASKANRASNEQFF.

For the CDR3, the DNA is TGTGCCATCAGTGGACAGGGGGGATCCCTCTCCTACAATGAGCAGTTCTTC. Its translation is CAISGQGGSLSYNEQFF. The chain is built from TRBV10-3 and TRBJ2-1, with 9 bases aligning to TRBD1. The CDR3 is 17 residues long. V lost 4 bases, J lost 0 bases, and 7 bases stayed unmatched. Germline values: CDR1 ENHRY, CDR2 SYGVKD.

The chain is built from TRBV19 and TRBJ2-5; a weak D match, TRBD2 (5 bases). Germline V gene data show CDR1 as LNHDA and CDR2 as SQIVND (reference sequence). The CDR3 length is 14 residues. Deletions cut 6 bases from V and 4 bases from J, with 15 bases between. In DNA form, the CDR3 reads TGTGCCAGTAGCCGGACCAGCGGTGGAGAGACCCAGTACTTC. It specifies CASSRTSGGETQYF.

J is TRBJ2-3 and V is TRBV6-1, with 13 nucleotides matching TRBD2. Per the germline V gene, CDR1 is MNHNS and CDR2 is SASEGT. CDR3 length: 13 amino acids. V was pared by 8 bases and J by 6 bases, with 2 bases of the junction left unmatched. CDR3 DNA: TGTGCCAGCGGGGGACTAGCGGGGGATACGCAGTATTTT. This encodes CASGGLAGDTQYF.

The rearrangement uses TRBV7-9 and TRBJ2-7; TRBD1 matches at 9 bases. This CDR3 region has 16 residues. The J segment lost 0 bases and the V segment lost 4 bases, leaving 7 bases of the junction unmatched. CDR1 and CDR2 (germline): SEHNR, FQNEAQ (reference sequence). CDR3 in amino acids: CASSYFGTGSSYEQYV. CDR3 DNA sequence: TGTGCCAGCAGCTACTTCGGGACAGGGAGCTCCTACGAGCAGTACGTC.

The V and J genes are TRBV9 and TRBJ1-2; TRBD1 matches 11 bases. CDR1 is SGDLS and CDR2 is YYNGEE in the germline V gene. V gave up 6 bases and J gave up 2 bases; unmatched junction bases: 15. The CDR3 is 18 amino acids. CDR3 amino acids: CASTHSPGQGEGNYGYTF. CDR3 nucleotides: TGTGCCAGCACCCATTCACCGGGACAGGGGGAAGGGAACTATGGCTACACCTTC.

The V call is TRBV7-3, the J call TRBJ2-2; TRBD2 matches at 9 bases. The CDR3 covers 16 residues. V lost 2 bases, J lost 5 bases, and 6 bases stayed unmatched. Germline V gene data show CDR1 as SGHTA and CDR2 as FQGTGA. CDR3 DNA: TGTGCCAGCAGCTTACCTCTAGCGGGAAATACCGGGGAGCTGTTTTTT. Translation: CASSLPLAGNTGELFF.

The DNA for the CDR3 is TGTGCCAGCAGCCAGGGCACAGCAACTGGAAACACCATATATTTT. Its translation is CASSQGTATGNTIYF. The J gene is TRBJ1-3, the V gene TRBV13, with D perhaps matching TRBD1 (5 bases). CDR1 PRHDT and CDR2 FYEKMQ come from the germline V gene (reference sequence). With 5 bases removed from V and 2 bases from J, the gap between germline ends came to 13 bases. This CDR3 spans 15 amino acids. The variable domain in full, with the rest retrieved from reference TRBV13 and TRBJ1-3, is AAGVIQSPRHLIKEKRETATLKCYPIPRHDTVYWYQQGPGQDPQFLISFYEKMQSDKGSIPDRFSAQQFSDYHSELNMSSLELGDSALYFCASSQGTATGNTIYFGEGSWLTVV.

DNA of the CDR3: TGTGCCAGCAGAGGGGGGGACGGTTATCAGCCCCAGCATTTT. Translation gives CASRGGDGYQPQHF. V is TRBV6-5 and J is TRBJ1-5, with a tentative D call TRBD1 (6 bases). The CDR3 is 14 residues long. V dropped 6 bases and J dropped 5 bases, with 14 bases sitting between them. Germline assignment: CDR1 MNHEY and CDR2 SVGAGI.

The rearrangement joins TRBV9 to TRBJ2-2, with D unclear. The length of the CDR3 is 16 residues. Germline CDR1 is SGDLS and CDR2 is YYNGEE. V lost 0 bases, J lost 0 bases, and 9 bases lay in between. Here the CDR3 DNA reads TGTGCCAGCAGCGTAGCTAGACCCGCGAACACCGGGGAGCTGTTTTTT. Amino acids: CASSVARPANTGELFF.

The J gene is TRBJ2-7, the V gene TRBV11-2, with 11 bases matching TRBD2. CDR3 length: 16 amino acids. The germline V gene encodes CDR1 SGHAT and CDR2 FQNNGV. Losses at the gene ends were 2 bases for V and 6 bases for J; bases not matched to a gene: 9. As DNA, the CDR3 is TGTGCCAGCAGCTTATACCCTAGCGGGGGGCCTTCCGAGCAGTACTTC. The encoded protein is CASSLYPSGGPSEQYF.

The chain is built from TRBV7-8 and TRBJ2-7, with D possibly matching TRBD1 (5 bases). Germline-derived CDR1 and CDR2 are SGHVS and FQNEAQ. The CDR3 loop spans 14 amino acids. With 2 bases removed from V and 2 bases from J, the gap between germline ends came to 10 bases. The CDR3, as DNA: TGTGCCAGCAGCTTAAACAGGCAAACCTACGAGCAGTACTTC. Amino acids: CASSLNRQTYEQYF.

The rearrangement joins TRBV30 to TRBJ1-2, with D tentatively TRBD1 (5 bases). Between the trimmed V and J ends, which lost 4 bases and 0 bases, there was a span of 18 bases. There are 16 residues in the CDR3. Germline-derived CDR1 and CDR2 are GTSNPN and SVGIG (reference sequence). In DNA form, the CDR3 reads TGTGCCTGGAATCACCTATACAGGATATCTAACTATGGCTACACCTTC. It encodes CAWNHLYRISNYGYTF.

The genes are TRBV5-1 and TRBJ2-5; 11 bases map to TRBD2. This CDR3 is built from 18 residues. The trim removed 0 bases at V and 2 bases at J, leaving 9 bases unmatched. Germline V lookup: CDR1 SGHRS, CDR2 YFSETQ. The CDR3 region has the DNA TGCGCCAGCAGCTTGGCCAAGCTAGCGGGGGGTGGGCAAGAGACCCAGTACTTC. Amino acids: CASSLAKLAGGGQETQYF.

This sequence joins TRBV6-1 and TRBJ1-3; no definite D call. Trimming removed 2 bases at V and 3 bases at J, with 8 bases between. CDR1 and CDR2 (germline): MNHNS, SASEGT. This CDR3 region has 14 residues. This CDR3 reads CASSEFGSGNTIYF. CDR3 bases: TGTGCCAGCAGTGAATTCGGGAGTGGAAACACCATATATTTT.

The J gene is TRBJ2-2, the V gene TRBV7-6, with 9 nucleotides matching TRBD1. CDR1 SGHVS and CDR2 FNYEAQ come from the germline V gene. V was clipped by 5 bases and J by 3 bases; unmatched bases: 4. The CDR3 runs to 15 residues. CDR3 sequence: CASSPRDRDTGELFF. The DNA of the CDR3 is TGTGCCAGCAGCCCCCGGGACAGGGACACCGGGGAGCTGTTTTTT.

This chain uses TRBV15 with TRBJ2-7; 8 bases agree with TRBD1. Losses at the gene ends were 5 bases for V and 2 bases for J; bases not matched to a gene: 2. The CDR3 has 13 residues. Germline CDR1 and CDR2: LNHNV and YYDKDF (reference sequence). The CDR3 region has the DNA TGTGCCACCAGCGAACAGGGGGCCTACGAGCAGTACTTC. This translates into CATSEQGAYEQYF.

V usage is TRBV6-1 and J usage is TRBJ1-2; 7 positions match TRBD1. This CDR3 region has 14 residues. The germline V gene encodes CDR1 MNHNS and CDR2 SASEGT. V was pared by 6 bases and J by 2 bases, with 6 bases of the junction left unmatched. CDR3 coding DNA: TGTGCCAGCAGATCGTCGGGACAGAACTATGGCTACACCTTC. Translation gives CASRSSGQNYGYTF.

The rearrangement uses TRBV6-5 and TRBJ1-2, with D hard to call. The germline V gene encodes CDR1 MNHEY and CDR2 SVGAGI. Trimming stripped 7 bases from V and 3 bases from J, with 15 bases between. The CDR3 spans 14 residues. The CDR3 sequence: CASIRLKMDYGYTF. Written as DNA, the CDR3 is TGTGCCAGCATCAGACTGAAAATGGACTATGGCTACACCTTC.